The present entry profiles one T cell receptor beta chain with its context. Regions amplified from RNA transcripts were the TCR beta CDR3 regions. HTBI primers were used for first-round RT-PCR of the TCR CDR3. Each CDR3 protein is one row after TCRdb ran MiXCR on the multiplex PCR reads. Of 300,000 to 400,000 distinct CDR3 sequences in the sample, over 20% were seen once. The data stem from a study of T cells in Graves' hyperthyroidism and ophthalmopathy. This CDR3 contains 15 residues. CDR1 and CDR2 from the germline V gene are SNHLY and FYNNEI. With V trimmed by 4 bases and J by 2 bases, 6 bases remained unmatched.

Material for sequencing was blood. This chain joins TRBV2 and TRBJ2-3; 7 nucleotides agree with TRBD2. The sequence derives from a woman between 45 and 60 years old with Graves' hyperthyroidism. The CDR3: CASSGREAFTDTQYF. CDR3 coding DNA: TGTGCCAGCAGTGGCCGGGAGGCGTTCACAGATACGCAGTATTTT.